This record covers a single TCR beta chain. It has no known antigen specificity. The sample holds no much larger clone one base away, and base qualities are not on file. Measured from the cysteine to the phenylalanine, the CDR3 is 14 residues long. Just the 42-base CDR3 DNA is kept, in frame starting at base 1. Based on the germline V gene (reference sequence), the CDR1 and CDR2 sequences are SGHNT and YYREEE. Trimming takes 4 bases from V and 3 bases from J, and the germline ends sit 13 bases apart. These data come from a study of beta chain features in type 1 diabetes (dated by TCRdb to the late 2010s). About the full investigation: Patients and healthy donors did not differ in mean age, gender distribution, total cell number or subset yield. A total of 100 million to 110 million sorted cells were examined across all samples, and a strong correlation was observed between cell number per subset and RNA yield. In the study, recently diagnosed type 1 diabetes patients and matched healthy donors were compared on the TCRB repertoires of their sorted circulating CD4+ T cell subsets. Regulatory and stem cell-like memory subsets were isolated from only 8 patients and roughly eight healthy donors, whereas naive and central memory subsets came from all 28 donors. On the study overall, not on this receptor specifically: A moderate but significant shortening of TCRB CDR3 length was observed in type 1 diabetes patients in all four CD4+ subsets. Because cDNA was sequenced instead of genomic DNA, highly expressing activated cells could be over-represented, though the groups showed no difference in activation or CD3 levels. PCR might favor shorter templates, but patient and control samples were amplified and corrected together, so any skew would affect both groups equally. Only small numbers of individuals were included in the HLA sub-analyses, which left unresolved whether HLA type had any influence on TCRB rearrangement. Naive, central memory and regulatory TCRB repertoires appeared to be more alike among patients than among healthy donors. Fewer insertions and more nucleotide deletions at VDJ recombination sites were observed in patients with type 1 diabetes, implying thymic rearrangement abnormalities.

The entire amount of isolated RNA was reverse transcribed using the High Capacity cDNA Reverse Transcription Kit, so the sequenced TCRB transcripts were expressed ones. Deep immunoSEQ sequencing was performed on naive, central memory and regulatory T cell samples, with an average of about 3.6 million total reads per sample. Sorted cells were lysed in RLT buffer and RNA was extracted with DNase-treated RNeasy Micro or Mini kits, depending on cell number. To prevent cross-contamination, every cell subset was processed on its own, while patient and healthy donor samples were processed together. Using the immunoSEQ multiplex PCR, TCRB sequences were amplified from cDNA into 87-bp fragments spanning the CDR3 region. The amplicons were sequenced using the Illumina HiSeq platform. From the authors' description of their analysis: PCR bias was corrected computationally using synthetic template baselines, and reads within Hamming distance 2 were collapsed, with unmergeable singletons discarded. Reads were aligned against IMGT to assign V, D and J genes, CDR3 length and insertions or deletions at six rearrangement sites. Within each subset, clonotype counts were normalized to sorted cell number, and only after that were true diversity and Gini coefficients computed with the tcR R package. Repertoire sharing was quantified using the overlap coefficient calculated on TCRB nucleotide sequences. As a proxy for the pre-selection repertoire, out-of-frame TCRB sequences from naive cells were analyzed. In its TCRdb copy, this immuneACCESS table keeps in-frame sequences only and misses some clones. Where compared with another copy, unresolved V genes explain less than half of these, and the others have no known cause. That table furnishes V, J and clone size, whereas the DNA furnished D and trimming. The table for this sample lists under 350,000 clones; 14% of them were counted only once. The ten largest make up more than 0.015% of the sample.

Each donor gave one peripheral blood draw, averaging approximately 0.12 L, which was collected into heparinised tubes. A BD FACSAria II was used to sort naive, central memory, regulatory and stem cell-like memory CD4+ T cells with a panel that included CD45RO, CCR7, CD25, CD127, CD95 and CD27. Purity was above 98% for every sorted population. PBMCs were isolated immediately by Lymphoprep density gradient centrifugation and stained directly without culture. To minimize batch effects, samples were stained and sorted in pairs, one healthy donor with one patient per experiment. The chain joins TRBV5-4 to TRBJ2-5, with no reliable assignment of the D segment. Sequenced material: naive CD4+ T cells from blood. The meaning of the sample's cell subset or site label: true naive CD4+ T cells. The TCR originated in a man aged 25-45 years with type 1 diabetes. The DNA sequence is as follows: TGTGCCAGCAGCCCGACCACTAACGAAGAGACCCAGTACTTC. Its protein product is CASSPTTNEETQYF.